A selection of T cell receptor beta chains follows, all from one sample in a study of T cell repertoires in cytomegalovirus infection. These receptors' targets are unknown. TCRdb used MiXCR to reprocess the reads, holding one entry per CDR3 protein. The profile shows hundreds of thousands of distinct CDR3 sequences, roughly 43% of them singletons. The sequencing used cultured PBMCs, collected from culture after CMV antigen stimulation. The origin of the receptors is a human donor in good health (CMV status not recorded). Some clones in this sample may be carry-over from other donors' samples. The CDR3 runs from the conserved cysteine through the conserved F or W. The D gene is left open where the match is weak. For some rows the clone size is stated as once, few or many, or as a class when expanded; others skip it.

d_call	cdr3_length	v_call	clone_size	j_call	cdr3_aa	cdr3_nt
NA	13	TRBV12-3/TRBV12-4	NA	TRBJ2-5	CASSTDRIGTQYF	TGTGCCAGCAGTACGGACCGTATTGGGACCCAGTACTTC
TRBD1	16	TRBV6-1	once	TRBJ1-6	CASSARRGLVNSPLHF	TGTGCCAGCAGTGCGCGCAGGGGGCTGGTGAATTCACCCCTCCACTTT
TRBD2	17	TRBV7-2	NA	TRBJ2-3	CASSTGTSDHSTDTQYF	TGTGCCAGCAGCACCGGGACTAGCGACCATAGCACAGATACGCAGTATTTT
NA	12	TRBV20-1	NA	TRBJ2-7	CSASRDNYEQYF	TGCAGTGCTTCCCGGGACAACTACGAGCAGTACTTC
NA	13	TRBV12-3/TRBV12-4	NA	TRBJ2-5	CASSPHFGETQYF	TGTGCCAGCAGTCCCCATTTCGGGGAGACCCAGTACTTC
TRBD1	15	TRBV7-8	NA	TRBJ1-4	CASSLIQGRGEKLFF	TGTGCCAGCAGCCTAATACAGGGGAGGGGTGAAAAACTGTTTTTT
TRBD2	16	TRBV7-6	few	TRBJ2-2	CASSMTGTMNTGELFF	TGTGCCAGCAGCATGACCGGGACTATGAACACCGGGGAGCTGTTTTTT
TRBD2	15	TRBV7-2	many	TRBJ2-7	CASTYGLAGEGEQYF	TGTGCCAGCACCTATGGTTTAGCGGGAGAGGGAGAGCAGTACTTC
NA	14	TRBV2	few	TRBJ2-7	CASSDPLLTGEQYF	TGTGCCAGCAGTGACCCCCTCCTCACAGGGGAGCAGTACTTC
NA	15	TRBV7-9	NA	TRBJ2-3	CASSHKGTSTDTQYF	TGTGCCAGCAGTCATAAGGGGACTAGCACAGATACGCAGTATTTT
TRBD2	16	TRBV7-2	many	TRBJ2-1	CASSPSGGHEYNEQFF	TGTGCCAGCAGCCCTAGCGGGGGCCATGAGTACAATGAGCAGTTCTTC
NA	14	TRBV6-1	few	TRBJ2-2	CASSERIQVAELFF	TGTGCCAGCAGTGAAAGGATTCAGGTCGCGGAGCTGTTTTTT
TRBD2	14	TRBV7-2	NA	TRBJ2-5	CASSSLTSGQTQYF	TGTGCCAGCAGCTCACTGACTAGCGGACAGACCCAGTACTTC
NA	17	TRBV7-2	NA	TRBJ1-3	CASSSFSSLQSGNTIYF	TGTGCCAGCAGCTCCTTTTCGAGTCTCCAGTCTGGAAACACCATATATTTT
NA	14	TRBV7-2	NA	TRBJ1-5	CASSFSEARGPQHF	TGTGCCAGCAGCTTTAGTGAGGCCAGAGGCCCCCAGCATTTT
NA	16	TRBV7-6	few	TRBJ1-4	CASSLVGGGLNEKLFF	TGTGCCAGCAGCTTAGTCGGAGGGGGATTAAATGAAAAACTGTTTTTT
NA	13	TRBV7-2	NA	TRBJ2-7	CASSRDRWYEQYF	TGTGCCAGCAGCCGGGACCGTTGGTACGAGCAGTACTTC
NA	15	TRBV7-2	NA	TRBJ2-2	CASSLGAGRTGELFF	TGTGCCAGCAGCTTAGGGGCAGGGCGGACCGGGGAGCTGTTTTTT
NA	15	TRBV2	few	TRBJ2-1	CASLRWAGSYNEQFF	TGTGCCAGCCTCCGGTGGGCGGGAAGCTACAATGAGCAGTTCTTC
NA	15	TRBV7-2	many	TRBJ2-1	CASSLLNPSYNEQFF	TGTGCCAGCAGCTTATTGAACCCGAGCTACAATGAGCAGTTCTTC
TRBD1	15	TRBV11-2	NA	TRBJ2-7	CASSTTGGASSEQYF	TGTGCCAGCAGCACTACAGGGGGCGCTTCCTCCGAGCAGTACTTC
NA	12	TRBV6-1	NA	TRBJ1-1	CASSDAYTEAFF	TGTGCCAGCAGTGATGCGTACACTGAAGCTTTCTTT